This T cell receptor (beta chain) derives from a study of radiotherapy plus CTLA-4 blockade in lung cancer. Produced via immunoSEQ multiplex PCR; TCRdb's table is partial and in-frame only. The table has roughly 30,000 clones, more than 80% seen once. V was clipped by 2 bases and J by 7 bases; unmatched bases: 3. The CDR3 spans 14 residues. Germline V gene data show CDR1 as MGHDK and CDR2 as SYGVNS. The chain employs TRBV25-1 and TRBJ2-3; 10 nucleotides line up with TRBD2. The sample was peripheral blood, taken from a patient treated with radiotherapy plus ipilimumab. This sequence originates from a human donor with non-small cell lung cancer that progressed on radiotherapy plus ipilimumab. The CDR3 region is CASSEVLAGHTQYF. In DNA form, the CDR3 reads TGTGCCAGCAGTGAAGTACTAGCGGGGCATACGCAGTATTTT.